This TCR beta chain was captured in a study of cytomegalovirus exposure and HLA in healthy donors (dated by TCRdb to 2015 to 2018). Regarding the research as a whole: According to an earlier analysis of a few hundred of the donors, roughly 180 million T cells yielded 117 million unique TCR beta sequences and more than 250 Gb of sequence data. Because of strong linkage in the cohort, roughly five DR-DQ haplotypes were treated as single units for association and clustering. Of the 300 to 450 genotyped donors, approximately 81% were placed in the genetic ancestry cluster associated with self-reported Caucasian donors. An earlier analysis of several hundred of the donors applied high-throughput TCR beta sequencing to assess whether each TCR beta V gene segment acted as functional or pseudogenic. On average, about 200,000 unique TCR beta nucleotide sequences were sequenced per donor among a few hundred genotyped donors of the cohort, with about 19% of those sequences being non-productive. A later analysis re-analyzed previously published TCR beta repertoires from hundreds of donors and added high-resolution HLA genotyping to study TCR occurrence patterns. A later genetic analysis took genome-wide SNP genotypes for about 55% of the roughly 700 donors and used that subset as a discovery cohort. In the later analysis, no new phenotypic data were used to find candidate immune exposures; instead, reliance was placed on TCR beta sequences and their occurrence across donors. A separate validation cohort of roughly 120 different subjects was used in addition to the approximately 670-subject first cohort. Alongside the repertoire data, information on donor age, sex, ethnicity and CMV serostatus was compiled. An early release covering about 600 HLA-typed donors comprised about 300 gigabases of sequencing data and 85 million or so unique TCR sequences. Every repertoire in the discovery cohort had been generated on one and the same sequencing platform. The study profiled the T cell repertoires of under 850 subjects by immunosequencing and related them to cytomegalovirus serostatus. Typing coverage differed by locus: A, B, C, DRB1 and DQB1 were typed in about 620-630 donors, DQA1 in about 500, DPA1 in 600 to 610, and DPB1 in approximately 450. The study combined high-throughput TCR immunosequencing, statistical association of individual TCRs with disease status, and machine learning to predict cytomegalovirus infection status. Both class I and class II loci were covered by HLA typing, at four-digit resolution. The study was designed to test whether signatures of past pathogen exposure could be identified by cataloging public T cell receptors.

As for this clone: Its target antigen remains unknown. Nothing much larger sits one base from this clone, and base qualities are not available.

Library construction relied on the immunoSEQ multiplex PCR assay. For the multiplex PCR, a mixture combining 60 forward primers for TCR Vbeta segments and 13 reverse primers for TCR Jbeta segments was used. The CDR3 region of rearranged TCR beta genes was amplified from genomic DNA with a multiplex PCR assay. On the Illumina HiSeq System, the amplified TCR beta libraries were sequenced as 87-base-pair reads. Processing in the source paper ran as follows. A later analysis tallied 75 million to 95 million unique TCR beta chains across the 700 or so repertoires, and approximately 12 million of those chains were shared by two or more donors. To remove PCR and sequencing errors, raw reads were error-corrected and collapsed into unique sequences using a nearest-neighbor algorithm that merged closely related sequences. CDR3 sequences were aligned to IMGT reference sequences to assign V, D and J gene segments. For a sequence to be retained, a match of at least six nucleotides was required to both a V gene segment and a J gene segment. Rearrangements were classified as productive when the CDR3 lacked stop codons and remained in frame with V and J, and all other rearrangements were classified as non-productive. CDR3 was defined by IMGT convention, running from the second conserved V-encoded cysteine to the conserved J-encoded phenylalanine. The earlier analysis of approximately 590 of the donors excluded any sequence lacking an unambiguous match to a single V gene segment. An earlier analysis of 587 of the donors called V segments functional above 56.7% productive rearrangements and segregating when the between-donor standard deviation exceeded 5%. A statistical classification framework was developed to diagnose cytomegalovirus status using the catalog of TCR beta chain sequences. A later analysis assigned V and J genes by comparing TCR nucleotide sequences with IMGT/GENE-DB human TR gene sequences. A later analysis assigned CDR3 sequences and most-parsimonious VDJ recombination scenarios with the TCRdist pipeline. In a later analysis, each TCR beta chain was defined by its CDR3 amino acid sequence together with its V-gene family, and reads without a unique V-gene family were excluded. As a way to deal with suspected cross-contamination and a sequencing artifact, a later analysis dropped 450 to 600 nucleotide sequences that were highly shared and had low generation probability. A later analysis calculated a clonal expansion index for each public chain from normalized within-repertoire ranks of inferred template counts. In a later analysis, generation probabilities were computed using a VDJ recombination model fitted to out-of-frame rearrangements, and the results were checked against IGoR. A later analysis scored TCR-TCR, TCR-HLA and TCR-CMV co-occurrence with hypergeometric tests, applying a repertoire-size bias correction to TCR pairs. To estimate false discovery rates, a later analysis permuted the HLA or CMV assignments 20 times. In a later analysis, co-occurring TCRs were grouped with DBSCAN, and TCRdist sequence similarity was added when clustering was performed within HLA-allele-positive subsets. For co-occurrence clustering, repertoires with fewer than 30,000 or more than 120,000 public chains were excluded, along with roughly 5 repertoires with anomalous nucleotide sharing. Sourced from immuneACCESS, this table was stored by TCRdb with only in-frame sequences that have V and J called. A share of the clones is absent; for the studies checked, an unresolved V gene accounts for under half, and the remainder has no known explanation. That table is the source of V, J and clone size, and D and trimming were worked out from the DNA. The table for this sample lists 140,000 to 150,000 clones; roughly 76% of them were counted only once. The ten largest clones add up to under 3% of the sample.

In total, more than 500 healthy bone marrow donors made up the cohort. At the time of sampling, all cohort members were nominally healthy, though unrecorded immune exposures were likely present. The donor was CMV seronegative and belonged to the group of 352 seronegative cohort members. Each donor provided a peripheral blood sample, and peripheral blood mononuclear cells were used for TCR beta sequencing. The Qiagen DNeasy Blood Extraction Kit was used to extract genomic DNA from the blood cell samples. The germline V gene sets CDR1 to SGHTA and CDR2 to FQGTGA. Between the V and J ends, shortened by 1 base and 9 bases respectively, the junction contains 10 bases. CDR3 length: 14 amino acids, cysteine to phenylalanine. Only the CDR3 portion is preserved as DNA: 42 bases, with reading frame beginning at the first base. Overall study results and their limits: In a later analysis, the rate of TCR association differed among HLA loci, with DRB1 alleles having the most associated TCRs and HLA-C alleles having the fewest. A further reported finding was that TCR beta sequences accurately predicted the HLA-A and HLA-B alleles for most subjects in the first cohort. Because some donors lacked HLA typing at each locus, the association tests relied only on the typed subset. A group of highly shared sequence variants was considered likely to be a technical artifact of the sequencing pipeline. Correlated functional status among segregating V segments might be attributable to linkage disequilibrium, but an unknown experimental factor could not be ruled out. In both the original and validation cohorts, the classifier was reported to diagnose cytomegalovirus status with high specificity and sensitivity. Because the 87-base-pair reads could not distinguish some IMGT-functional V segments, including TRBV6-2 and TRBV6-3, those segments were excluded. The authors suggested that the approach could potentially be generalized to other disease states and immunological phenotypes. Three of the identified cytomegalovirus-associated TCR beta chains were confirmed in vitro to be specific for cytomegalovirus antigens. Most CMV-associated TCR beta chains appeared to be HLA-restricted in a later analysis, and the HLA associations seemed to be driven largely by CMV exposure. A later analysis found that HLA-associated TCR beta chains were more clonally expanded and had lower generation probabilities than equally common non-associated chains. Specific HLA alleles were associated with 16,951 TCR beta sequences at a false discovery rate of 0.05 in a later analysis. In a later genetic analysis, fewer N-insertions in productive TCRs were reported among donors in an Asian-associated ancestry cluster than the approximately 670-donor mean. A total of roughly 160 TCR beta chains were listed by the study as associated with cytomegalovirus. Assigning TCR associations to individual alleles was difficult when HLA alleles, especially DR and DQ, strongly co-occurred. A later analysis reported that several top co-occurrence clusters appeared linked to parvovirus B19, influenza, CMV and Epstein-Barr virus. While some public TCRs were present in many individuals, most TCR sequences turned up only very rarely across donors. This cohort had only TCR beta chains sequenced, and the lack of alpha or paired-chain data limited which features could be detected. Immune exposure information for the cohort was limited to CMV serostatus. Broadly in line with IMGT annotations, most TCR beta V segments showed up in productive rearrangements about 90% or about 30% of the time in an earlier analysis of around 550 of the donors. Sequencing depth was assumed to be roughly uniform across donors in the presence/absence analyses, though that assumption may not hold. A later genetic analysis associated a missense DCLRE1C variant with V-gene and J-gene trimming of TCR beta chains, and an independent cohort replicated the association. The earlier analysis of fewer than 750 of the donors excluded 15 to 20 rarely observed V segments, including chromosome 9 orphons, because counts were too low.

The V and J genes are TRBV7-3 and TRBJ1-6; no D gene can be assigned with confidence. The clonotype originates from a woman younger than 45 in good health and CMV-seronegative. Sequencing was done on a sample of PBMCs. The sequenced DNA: TGTGCCAGCAGCTTAATCGCGTCGGGTTCACCCCTCCACTTT. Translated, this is CASSLIASGSPLHF.